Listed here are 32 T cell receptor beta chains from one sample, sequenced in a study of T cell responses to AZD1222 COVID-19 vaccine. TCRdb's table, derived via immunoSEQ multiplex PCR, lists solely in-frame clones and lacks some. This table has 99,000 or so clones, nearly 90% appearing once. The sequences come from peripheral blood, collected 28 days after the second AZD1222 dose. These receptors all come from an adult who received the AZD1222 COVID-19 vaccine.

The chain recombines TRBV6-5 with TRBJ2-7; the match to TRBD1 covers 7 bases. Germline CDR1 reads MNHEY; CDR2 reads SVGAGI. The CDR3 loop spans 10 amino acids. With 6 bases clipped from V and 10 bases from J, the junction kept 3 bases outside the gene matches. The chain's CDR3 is CASRDREQYF. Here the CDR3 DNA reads TGTGCCAGCAGAGACAGGGAACAGTACTTC.

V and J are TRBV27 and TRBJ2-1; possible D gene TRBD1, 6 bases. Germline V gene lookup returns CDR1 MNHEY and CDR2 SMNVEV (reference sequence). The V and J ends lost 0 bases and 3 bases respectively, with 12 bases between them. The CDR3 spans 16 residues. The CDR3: CASSLSQGFVYNEQFF. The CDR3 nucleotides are TGTGCCAGCAGTTTATCGCAGGGGTTCGTCTACAATGAGCAGTTCTTC.

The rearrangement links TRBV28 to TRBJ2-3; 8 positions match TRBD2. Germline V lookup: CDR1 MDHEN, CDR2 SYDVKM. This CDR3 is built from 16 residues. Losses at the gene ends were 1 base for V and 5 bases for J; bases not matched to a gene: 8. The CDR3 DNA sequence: TGTGCCAGCAGTTTATTAGGGGCGGGAGGTCAAGATACGCAGTATTTT. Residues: CASSLLGAGGQDTQYF. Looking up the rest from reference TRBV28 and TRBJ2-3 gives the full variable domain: DVKVTQSSRYLVKRTGEKVFLECVQDMDHENMFWYRQDPGLGLRLIYFSYDVKMKEKGDIPEGYSVSREKKERFSLILESASTNQTSMYLCASSLLGAGGQDTQYFGPGTRLTVL.

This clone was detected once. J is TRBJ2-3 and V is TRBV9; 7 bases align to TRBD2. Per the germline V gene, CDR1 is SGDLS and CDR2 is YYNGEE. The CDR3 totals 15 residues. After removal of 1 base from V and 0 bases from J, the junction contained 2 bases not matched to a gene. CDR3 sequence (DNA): TGTGCCAGCAGCGTATTTAGCGGGAGCACAGATACGCAGTATTTT. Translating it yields CASSVFSGSTDTQYF.

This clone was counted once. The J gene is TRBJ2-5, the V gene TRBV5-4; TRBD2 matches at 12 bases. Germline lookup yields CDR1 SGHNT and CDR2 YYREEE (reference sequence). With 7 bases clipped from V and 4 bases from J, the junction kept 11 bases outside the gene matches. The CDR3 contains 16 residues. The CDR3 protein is CASAGPLAGGGETQYF. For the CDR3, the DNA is TGTGCCAGCGCGGGGCCTCTAGCGGGAGGGGGAGAGACCCAGTACTTC. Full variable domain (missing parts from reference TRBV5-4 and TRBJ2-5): ETGVTQSPTHLIKTRGQQVTLRCSSQSGHNTVSWYQQALGQGPQFIFQYYREEENGRGNFPPRFSGLQFPNYSSELNVNALELDDSALYLCASAGPLAGGGETQYFGPGTRLLVL.

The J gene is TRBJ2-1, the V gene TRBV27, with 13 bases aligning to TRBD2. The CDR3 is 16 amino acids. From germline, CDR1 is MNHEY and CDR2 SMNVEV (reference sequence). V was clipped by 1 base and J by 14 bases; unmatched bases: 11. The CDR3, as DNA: TGTGCCAGCAGTTTATTGACTAGCGGGAGGAGGGTGGAGGAGTTCTTC. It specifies CASSLLTSGRRVEEFF.

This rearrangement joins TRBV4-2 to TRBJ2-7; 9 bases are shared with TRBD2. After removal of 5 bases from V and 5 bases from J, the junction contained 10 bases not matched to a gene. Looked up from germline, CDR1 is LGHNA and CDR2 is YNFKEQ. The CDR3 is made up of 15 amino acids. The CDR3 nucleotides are TGTGCCAGCAGCGACATAGCGGGAGAAGAGGACGAGCAGTACTTC. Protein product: CASSDIAGEEDEQYF.

CDR3: CASSFGADTQYF. The CDR3 DNA reads as TGTGCCAGCAGCTTTGGGGCAGATACGCAGTATTTT. The V call is TRBV3-1 (or the pseudogene TRBV3-2), the J call TRBJ2-3; no reliable D call. The V and J ends lost 5 bases and 4 bases respectively, with 7 bases between them. Germline CDR1 LGHDT, CDR2 YNNKEL (reference sequence). There are 12 residues in the CDR3.

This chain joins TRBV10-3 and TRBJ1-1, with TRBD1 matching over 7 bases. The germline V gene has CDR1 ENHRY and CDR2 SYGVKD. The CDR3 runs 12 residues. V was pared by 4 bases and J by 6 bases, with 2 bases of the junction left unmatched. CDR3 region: CAISAGTAEAFF. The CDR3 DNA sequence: TGTGCCATCAGTGCCGGGACAGCTGAAGCTTTCTTT.

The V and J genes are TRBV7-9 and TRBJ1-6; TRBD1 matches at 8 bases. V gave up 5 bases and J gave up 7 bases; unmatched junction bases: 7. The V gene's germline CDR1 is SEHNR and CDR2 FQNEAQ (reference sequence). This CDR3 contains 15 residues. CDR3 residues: CASSRATGENSPLHF. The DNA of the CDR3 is TGTGCCAGCAGCCGTGCGACAGGGGAAAATTCACCCCTCCACTTT.

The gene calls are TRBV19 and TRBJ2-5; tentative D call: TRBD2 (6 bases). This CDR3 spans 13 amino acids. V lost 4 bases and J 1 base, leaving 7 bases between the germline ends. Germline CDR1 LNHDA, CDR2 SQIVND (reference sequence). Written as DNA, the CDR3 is TGTGCCAGTAGTAGGGACTTCCAAGAGACCCAGTACTTC. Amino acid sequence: CASSRDFQETQYF.

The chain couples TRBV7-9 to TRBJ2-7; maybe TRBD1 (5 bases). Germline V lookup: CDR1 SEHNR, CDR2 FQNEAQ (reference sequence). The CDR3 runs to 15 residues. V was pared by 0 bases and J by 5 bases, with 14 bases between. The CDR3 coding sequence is TGTGCCAGCAGCTTAGCGTCGGTGGGGCTCGACGAGCAGTACTTC. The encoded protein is CASSLASVGLDEQYF.

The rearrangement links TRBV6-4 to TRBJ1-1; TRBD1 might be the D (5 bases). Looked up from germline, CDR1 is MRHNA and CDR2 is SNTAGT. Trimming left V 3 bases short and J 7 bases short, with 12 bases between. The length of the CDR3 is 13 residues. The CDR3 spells CASSEQGTGEAFF. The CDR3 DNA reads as TGTGCCAGCAGTGAGCAAGGGACCGGTGAAGCTTTCTTT.

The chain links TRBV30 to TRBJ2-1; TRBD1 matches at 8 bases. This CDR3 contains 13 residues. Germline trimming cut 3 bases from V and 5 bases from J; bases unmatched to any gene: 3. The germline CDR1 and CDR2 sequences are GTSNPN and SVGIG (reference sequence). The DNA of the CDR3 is TGTGCCTGGAGGGACAGGGCCCACAATGAGCAGTTCTTC. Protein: CAWRDRAHNEQFF.

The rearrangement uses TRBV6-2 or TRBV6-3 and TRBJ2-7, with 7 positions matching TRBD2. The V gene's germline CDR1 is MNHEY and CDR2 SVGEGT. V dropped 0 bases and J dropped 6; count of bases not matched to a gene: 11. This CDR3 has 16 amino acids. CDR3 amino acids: CASSYSGAGTLFEQYF. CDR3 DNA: TGTGCCAGCAGTTACTCGGGAGCGGGAACCTTATTCGAGCAGTACTTC.

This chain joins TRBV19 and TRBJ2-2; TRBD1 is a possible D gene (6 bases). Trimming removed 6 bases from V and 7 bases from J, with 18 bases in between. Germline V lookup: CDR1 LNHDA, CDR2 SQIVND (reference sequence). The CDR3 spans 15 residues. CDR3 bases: TGTGCCAGTAGCATTTACAAAACAGGGAGCGGGGAGCTGTTTTTT. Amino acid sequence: CASSIYKTGSGELFF.

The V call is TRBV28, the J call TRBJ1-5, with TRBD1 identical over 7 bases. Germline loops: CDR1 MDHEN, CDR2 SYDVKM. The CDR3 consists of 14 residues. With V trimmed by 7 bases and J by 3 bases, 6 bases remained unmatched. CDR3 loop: CASTPGQFNQPQHF. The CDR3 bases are TGTGCCAGCACCCCGGGACAGTTCAATCAGCCCCAGCATTTT. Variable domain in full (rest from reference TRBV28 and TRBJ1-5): DVKVTQSSRYLVKRTGEKVFLECVQDMDHENMFWYRQDPGLGLRLIYFSYDVKMKEKGDIPEGYSVSREKKERFSLILESASTNQTSMYLCASTPGQFNQPQHFGDGTRLSIL.

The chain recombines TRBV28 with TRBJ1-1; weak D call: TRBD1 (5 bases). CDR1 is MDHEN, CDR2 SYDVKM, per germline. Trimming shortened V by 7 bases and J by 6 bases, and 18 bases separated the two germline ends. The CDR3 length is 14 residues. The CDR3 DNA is TGTGCCAGCACCCCGTGGGGGGAGAGGGCTGAAGCTTTCTTT. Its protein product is CASTPWGERAEAFF.

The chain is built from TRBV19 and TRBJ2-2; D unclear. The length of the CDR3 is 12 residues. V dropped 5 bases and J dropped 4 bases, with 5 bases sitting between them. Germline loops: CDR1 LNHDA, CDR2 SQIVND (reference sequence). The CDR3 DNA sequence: TGTGCCAGTAGTCTGGGCACCGGGGAGCTGTTTTTT. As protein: CASSLGTGELFF. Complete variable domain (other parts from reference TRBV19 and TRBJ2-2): DGGITQSPKYLFRKEGQNVTLSCEQNLNHDAMYWYRQDPGQGLRLIYYSQIVNDFQKGDIAEGYSVSREKKESFPLTVTSAQKNPTAFYLCASSLGTGELFFGEGSRLTVL.

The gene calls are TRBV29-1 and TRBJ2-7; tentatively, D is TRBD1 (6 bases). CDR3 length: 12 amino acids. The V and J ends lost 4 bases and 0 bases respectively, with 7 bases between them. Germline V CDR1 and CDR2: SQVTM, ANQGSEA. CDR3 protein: CSVGDTSYEQYF. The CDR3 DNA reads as TGCAGCGTTGGGGACACCTCCTACGAGCAGTACTTC.

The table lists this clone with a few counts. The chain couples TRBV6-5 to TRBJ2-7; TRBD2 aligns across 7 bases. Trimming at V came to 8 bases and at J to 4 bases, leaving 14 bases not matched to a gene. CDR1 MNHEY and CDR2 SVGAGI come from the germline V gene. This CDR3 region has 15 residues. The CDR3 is CASSPPLAEIYEQYF. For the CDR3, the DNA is TGTGCCAGCTCCCCCCCCCTAGCGGAAATTTACGAGCAGTACTTC.

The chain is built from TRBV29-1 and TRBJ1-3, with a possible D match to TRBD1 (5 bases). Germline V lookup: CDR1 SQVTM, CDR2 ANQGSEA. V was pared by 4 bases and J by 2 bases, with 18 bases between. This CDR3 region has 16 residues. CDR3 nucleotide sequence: TGCAGCGTTGGCCTAGGACAAGGCCCGGCTGGAAACACCATATATTTT. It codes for CSVGLGQGPAGNTIYF.

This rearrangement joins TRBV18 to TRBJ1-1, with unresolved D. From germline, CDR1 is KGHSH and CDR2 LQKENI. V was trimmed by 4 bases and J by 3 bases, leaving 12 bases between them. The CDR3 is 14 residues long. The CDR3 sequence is CASSLSAADTEAFF. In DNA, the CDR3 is TGTGCCAGCTCACTTTCTGCGGCGGACACTGAAGCTTTCTTT.

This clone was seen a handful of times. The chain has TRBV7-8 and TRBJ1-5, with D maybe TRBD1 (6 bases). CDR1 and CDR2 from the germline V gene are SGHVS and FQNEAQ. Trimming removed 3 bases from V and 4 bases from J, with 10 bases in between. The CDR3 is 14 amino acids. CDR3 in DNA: TGTGCCAGCAGCTTCGCGGACAGAAATCAGCCCCAGCATTTT. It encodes CASSFADRNQPQHF.

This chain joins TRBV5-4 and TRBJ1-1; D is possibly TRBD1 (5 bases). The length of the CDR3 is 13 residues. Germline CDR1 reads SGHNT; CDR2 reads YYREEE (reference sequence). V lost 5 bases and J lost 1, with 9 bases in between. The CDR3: CASRPRANTEAFF. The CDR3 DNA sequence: TGTGCCAGCAGGCCCAGGGCGAACACTGAAGCTTTCTTT.

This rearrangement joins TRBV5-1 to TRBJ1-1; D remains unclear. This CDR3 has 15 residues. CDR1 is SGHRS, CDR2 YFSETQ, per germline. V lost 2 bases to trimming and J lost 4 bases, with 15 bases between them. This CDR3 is CASSFRTASGTEAFF. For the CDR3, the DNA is TGCGCCAGCAGCTTTAGGACCGCCTCCGGCACTGAAGCTTTCTTT.

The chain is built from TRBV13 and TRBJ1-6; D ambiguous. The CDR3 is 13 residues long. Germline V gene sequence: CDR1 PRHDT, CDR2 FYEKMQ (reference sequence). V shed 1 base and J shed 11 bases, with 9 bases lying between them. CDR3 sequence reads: CASSLVFGAPLHF. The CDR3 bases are TGTGCCAGCAGCTTAGTGTTCGGGGCACCCCTCCACTTT.

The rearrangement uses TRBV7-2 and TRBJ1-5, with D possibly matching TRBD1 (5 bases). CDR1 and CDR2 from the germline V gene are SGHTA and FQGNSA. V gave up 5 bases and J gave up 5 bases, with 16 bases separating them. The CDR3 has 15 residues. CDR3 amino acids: CASSPGGDGHQPQHF. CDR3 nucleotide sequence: TGTGCCAGCAGCCCCGGAGGGGACGGCCATCAGCCCCAGCATTTT.

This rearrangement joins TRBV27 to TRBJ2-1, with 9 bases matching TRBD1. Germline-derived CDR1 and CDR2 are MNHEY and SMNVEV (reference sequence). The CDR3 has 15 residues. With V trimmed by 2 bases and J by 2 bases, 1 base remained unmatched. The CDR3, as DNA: TGTGCCAGCAGTTTAAACAGGGGGCCCTACAATGAGCAGTTCTTC. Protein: CASSLNRGPYNEQFF.

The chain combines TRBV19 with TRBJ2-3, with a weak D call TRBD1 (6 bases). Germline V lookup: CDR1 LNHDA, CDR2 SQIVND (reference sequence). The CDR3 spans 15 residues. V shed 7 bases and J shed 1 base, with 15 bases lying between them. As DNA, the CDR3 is TGTGCCAGTAACTCCAGGGGCGCGGGCACAGATACGCAGTATTTT. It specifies CASNSRGAGTDTQYF. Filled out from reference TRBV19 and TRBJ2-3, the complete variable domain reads DGGITQSPKYLFRKEGQNVTLSCEQNLNHDAMYWYRQDPGQGLRLIYYSQIVNDFQKGDIAEGYSVSREKKESFPLTVTSAQKNPTAFYLCASNSRGAGTDTQYFGPGTRLTVL.

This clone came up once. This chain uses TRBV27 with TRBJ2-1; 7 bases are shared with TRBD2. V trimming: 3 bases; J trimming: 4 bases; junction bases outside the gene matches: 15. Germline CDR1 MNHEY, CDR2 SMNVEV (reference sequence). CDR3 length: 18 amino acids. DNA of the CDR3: TGTGCCAGCAGTTTGCCTTCGGGGAGGGGTGTCCCTTACAATGAGCAGTTCTTC. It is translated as CASSLPSGRGVPYNEQFF.

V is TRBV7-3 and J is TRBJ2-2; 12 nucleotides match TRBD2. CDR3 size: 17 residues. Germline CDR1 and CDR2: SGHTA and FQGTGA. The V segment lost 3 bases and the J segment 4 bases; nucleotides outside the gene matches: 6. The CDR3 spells CASSFPGLAGATGELFF. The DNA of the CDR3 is TGTGCCAGCAGCTTTCCGGGACTAGCGGGTGCCACCGGGGAGCTGTTTTTT.